This TCR beta chain appears in the sequencing data of a study of Graves' ophthalmopathy and Graves' hyperthyroidism. Transcripts of RNA were the source for amplifying TCR beta CDR3 regions. An initial RT-PCR round employing HTBI primers preceded a second-round multiplex PCR. TCRdb called the multiplex PCR reads again in MiXCR, with one record for every CDR3 protein. The sample lists 150,000 to 200,000 distinct CDR3 sequences, 37% occurring once. This CDR3 has 16 amino acids. Trimming removed 5 bases at V and 0 bases at J, with 14 bases between. Germline V gene data show CDR1 as SGHAT and CDR2 as FQDESV (reference sequence). Clinical symptoms, serum thyroxine, TRAb, thyroid ultrasound and orbital computed tomography formed the basis of diagnosis. This clonotype showed up many times.

The sequenced sample was peripheral blood. The sequence derives from a woman aged 40 to 50 with Graves' ophthalmopathy. The chain uses TRBV11-1 and TRBJ1-3; TRBD1 might be the D (6 bases). The CDR3 region has the DNA TGTGCCAGCAGCCTCCCGGGACAAACCTCTGGAAACACCATATATTTT. Protein sequence: CASSLPGQTSGNTIYF.